The 23 T cell receptor beta chains below were found in one sample sequenced in a study of T cell clones after liver transplantation. TCRdb's copy holds only in-frame clones and misses some; the assay was immunoSEQ multiplex PCR. The table records 50,000 or so clones, 65% to 80% of them present only once. The sequencing here drew on CD4+ T cells from blood, taken about 56 months after liver transplant. The origin of the receptors is a human patient who received a liver transplant. The graft donor may account for some of the T cells.

This chain joins TRBV5-4 and TRBJ2-2, with D tentatively TRBD1 or TRBD2 (5 bases each). Trimming shortened V by 4 bases and J by 4 bases, and 8 bases separated the two germline ends. CDR3 length: 13 residues. Germline V gene lookup returns CDR1 SGHNT and CDR2 YYREEE (reference sequence). CDR3 sequence: CASSLGGTGELFF. CDR3 DNA sequence: TGTGCCAGCAGCCTTGGGGGCACCGGGGAGCTGTTTTTT.

This rearrangement joins TRBV7-7 to TRBJ2-1; 10 bases are a match to TRBD2. CDR1 is SSHAT and CDR2 is FNYEAQ in the germline V gene (reference sequence). V trimming: 5 bases; J trimming: 6 bases; junction bases outside the gene matches: 7. CDR3 size: 15 residues. The CDR3 region is CASSDKRGGFNEQFF. The DNA for the CDR3 is TGTGCCAGCAGCGACAAGCGGGGGGGCTTCAATGAGCAGTTCTTC.

V and J are TRBV7-9 and TRBJ2-3; D is unclear. CDR1 SEHNR and CDR2 FQNEAQ come from the germline V gene (reference sequence). V lost 6 bases to trimming and J lost 2 bases, with 9 bases between them. The CDR3 loop spans 13 amino acids. DNA for the CDR3: TGTGCCAGCAGAACTAAACACACAGATACGCAGTATTTT. As protein: CASRTKHTDTQYF. Drawing the rest from reference TRBV7-9 and TRBJ2-3, the complete variable domain is DTGVSQNPRHKITKRGQNVTFRCDPISEHNRLYWYRQTLGQGPEFLTYFQNEAQLEKSRLLSDRFSAERPKGSFSTLEIQRTEQGDSAMYLCASRTKHTDTQYFGPGTRLTVL.

The V call is TRBV28, the J call TRBJ1-6; D unclear. V was clipped by 6 bases and J by 7 bases, with 16 bases between them. Germline values: CDR1 MDHEN, CDR2 SYDVKM. The CDR3 spans 15 residues. CDR3 amino acids: CASSAIDMNNSPLHF. CDR3 nucleotides: TGTGCCAGCAGCGCGATTGACATGAACAATTCACCCCTCCACTTT.

This chain uses TRBV7-2 with TRBJ2-5; 9 positions match TRBD1. Germline trimming cut 3 bases from V and 5 bases from J; bases unmatched to any gene: 10. CDR3 length equals 16 residues. Germline CDR1 reads SGHTA; CDR2 reads FQGNSA. CDR3 DNA sequence: TGTGCCAGCAGCTTCGGACAGGGGCCTGTCCTGGAGACCCAGTACTTC. Amino acid sequence: CASSFGQGPVLETQYF.

This sequence joins TRBV6-6 and TRBJ1-3; 9 positions agree with TRBD1. The V and J ends lost 0 bases and 4 bases, in that order; junction bases with no gene match: 4. Germline V gene sequence: CDR1 MNHNY, CDR2 SVGAGI (reference sequence). The CDR3 loop spans 16 amino acids. The CDR3 DNA reads as TGTGCCAGCAGTTACTCACAGGGGGCGAGAGGAAACACCATATATTTT. Residues: CASSYSQGARGNTIYF.

The chain has TRBV5-4 and TRBJ1-4; D unresolved. The germline CDR1 and CDR2 sequences are SGHNT and YYREEE (reference sequence). Deletions cut 4 bases from V and 8 bases from J, with 15 bases between. CDR3 size: 14 residues. The CDR3 nucleotides read TGTGCCAGCAGCCCCGGGAAGGGCGACGAAAAACTGTTTTTT. As protein: CASSPGKGDEKLFF.

The rearrangement uses TRBV6-1 and TRBJ2-5; perhaps TRBD1 as D (5 bases). CDR3 size: 13 residues. V was shortened by 5 bases and J by 3 bases, with 10 bases between the two germline ends. Per germline, CDR1 MNHNS and CDR2 SASEGT. The CDR3 sequence is CASSPDRKETQYF. DNA for the CDR3: TGTGCCAGCAGTCCTGACAGAAAAGAGACCCAGTACTTC.

The chain has TRBV10-3 and TRBJ2-7; 7 bases fit TRBD1. The CDR3 is 15 amino acids. CDR1 is ENHRY and CDR2 is SYGVKD in the germline V gene. The V gene end was trimmed by 2 bases and the J gene end by 3 bases; junction bases not matched to a gene: 7. The chain's CDR3 is CAISESNRGYYEQYF. CDR3 nucleotide sequence: TGTGCCATCAGTGAGAGCAACAGGGGTTACTACGAGCAGTACTTC.

V usage is TRBV11-3 and J usage is TRBJ1-5, with D maybe TRBD1 (5 bases). CDR1 SGHNT and CDR2 YENEEA come from the germline V gene. The germline V and J ends were trimmed by 4 bases and 0 bases, with 13 bases remaining between them. The CDR3 is 16 residues long. CDR3 protein: CASSYNQGGSNQPQHF. CDR3 bases: TGTGCCAGCAGCTACAACCAGGGAGGTAGCAATCAGCCCCAGCATTTT.

The J gene is TRBJ2-2, the V gene TRBV11-1, with D perhaps given as TRBD1 or TRBD2 (5 bases each). CDR1 is SGHAT and CDR2 is FQDESV in the germline V gene (reference sequence). Trimming left V 1 base short and J 6 bases short, with 9 bases between. The CDR3 loop spans 14 amino acids. The CDR3 DNA sequence: TGTGCCAGCAGCTTAGGAGGGACCGCCGGGGAGCTGTTTTTT. Protein: CASSLGGTAGELFF.

This chain uses TRBV2 with TRBJ1-2, with a tentative D call TRBD1 (6 bases). The CDR3 loop spans 11 amino acids. Germline CDR1 reads SNHLY; CDR2 reads FYNNEI. V dropped 3 bases and J dropped 8 bases, with 7 bases sitting between them. CDR3 amino acids: CASSETGGYTF. The CDR3 DNA reads as TGTGCCAGCAGTGAGACAGGCGGCTACACCTTC. Full variable domain (outside the CDR3, taken from reference TRBV2 and TRBJ1-2): EPEVTQTPSHQVTQMGQEVILRCVPISNHLYFYWYRQILGQKVEFLVSFYNNEISEKSEIFDDQFSVERPDGSNFTLKIRSTKLEDSAMYFCASSETGGYTFGSGTRLTVV.

V and J are TRBV6-5 and TRBJ2-7, with unresolved D. Trimming stripped 0 bases from V and 0 bases from J, with 9 bases between. Germline CDR1 reads MNHEY; CDR2 reads SVGAGI. The CDR3 contains 15 residues. The CDR3 loop reads CASSYSSRSSYEQYF. The CDR3 nucleotides are TGTGCCAGCAGTTACTCTTCCAGGAGCTCCTACGAGCAGTACTTC.

This clone was counted only a few times. This sequence joins TRBV2 and TRBJ2-5; D gene uncertain. The CDR3 is 10 amino acids. Trimming took 5 bases from V and 4 from J, leaving 2 bases between them. The germline CDR1 and CDR2 sequences are SNHLY and FYNNEI. CDR3 coding DNA: TGTGCCAGCAGTCGAGAGACCCAGTACTTC. This codes for CASSRETQYF.

CDR3 coding DNA: TGTGCCAGCAGTTGGGGGTCAGGACCTTACGAGCAGTACTTC. Protein: CASSWGSGPYEQYF. This chain joins TRBV6-5 and TRBJ2-7; TRBD1 or TRBD2 may be the D gene (5 bases each). This CDR3 has 14 residues. Germline CDR1 and CDR2: MNHEY and SVGAGI. V lost 4 bases, J lost 4 bases, and 14 bases lay in between.

The rearrangement links TRBV5-4 to TRBJ2-1; maybe TRBD1 (5 bases). Per the germline V gene, CDR1 is SGHNT and CDR2 is YYREEE (reference sequence). The germline V and J ends were trimmed by 2 bases and 6 bases, with 9 bases remaining between them. The CDR3 has 13 residues. The CDR3 region is CASSFDRSNEQFF. In DNA, the CDR3 is TGTGCCAGCAGCTTCGACAGAAGCAATGAGCAGTTCTTC.

This sequence joins TRBV4-1 and TRBJ1-2; 8 nucleotides line up with TRBD1. V shed 1 base and J 5 bases; nucleotides not matched to a gene: 9. The CDR3 consists of 16 residues. CDR1 is MGHRA and CDR2 is YSYEKL in the germline V gene. The CDR3 reads CASSQGQGARVYGYTF. The CDR3 DNA is TGCGCCAGCAGCCAAGGGCAGGGGGCGCGGGTTTATGGCTACACCTTC.

Many counts were recorded for this clone. V gene TRBV2 combines with J gene TRBJ2-7; the D gene is possibly TRBD1 (6 bases). Germline V lookup: CDR1 SNHLY, CDR2 FYNNEI. Trimming took 6 bases from V and 9 from J, leaving 15 bases between them. This CDR3 is 12 amino acids long. The CDR3 sequence is CASRMTGWGQYF. The CDR3 nucleotides are TGTGCCAGCAGGATGACAGGATGGGGGCAGTACTTC.

The J gene is TRBJ2-7, the V gene TRBV6-1; the D gene is possibly TRBD2 (5 bases). Germline CDR1 and CDR2: MNHNS and SASEGT. Trimming pared 5 bases from V and 5 bases from J, leaving 16 bases between. The CDR3 totals 14 residues. CDR3 in DNA: TGTGCCAGCAGTACCCTTGGAGGCACGCACGAGCAGTACTTC. The encoded protein is CASSTLGGTHEQYF.

This chain connects TRBV2 to TRBJ1-5, with D possibly TRBD1 on 5 matching bases. The V end lost 5 bases, the J end lost 2 bases, and 10 bases lay between the germline ends. Germline CDR1 SNHLY, CDR2 FYNNEI. The CDR3 spans 14 residues. In nucleotides, the CDR3 is TGTGCCAGCAGTTTAAGGGGCGGCAATCAGCCCCAGCATTTT. Translating gives CASSLRGGNQPQHF. The full variable domain, with the rest looked up from reference TRBV2 and TRBJ1-5, is EPEVTQTPSHQVTQMGQEVILRCVPISNHLYFYWYRQILGQKVEFLVSFYNNEISEKSEIFDDQFSVERPDGSNFTLKIRSTKLEDSAMYFCASSLRGGNQPQHFGDGTRLSIL.

The chain joins TRBV2 to TRBJ1-3; weak D call: TRBD1 (5 bases). Germline V gene sequence: CDR1 SNHLY, CDR2 FYNNEI. Trimming removed 4 bases from V and 7 bases from J, with 8 bases in between. The CDR3 has 12 residues. CDR3 sequence: CASSGDGNTIYF. Written as DNA, the CDR3 is TGTGCCAGCAGTGGGGACGGGAACACCATATATTTT.

The rearrangement links TRBV11-3 to TRBJ2-2; TRBD2 aligns across 9 bases. Trimming took 1 base from V and 3 from J; bases not matched to a gene: 3. Germline V lookup: CDR1 SGHNT, CDR2 YENEEA. The CDR3 consists of 16 residues. CDR3 DNA sequence: TGTGCCAGCAGCTTAGTTAGCGGGGGATACACCGGGGAGCTGTTTTTT. It translates to CASSLVSGGYTGELFF.

In this sample, this clone turned up a few times. The chain combines TRBV4-1 with TRBJ1-6, with D perhaps TRBD1 (6 bases). This CDR3 comprises 15 residues. Germline V gives CDR1 MGHRA, CDR2 YSYEKL. Trimming stripped 0 bases from V and 8 bases from J, with 11 bases between. This CDR3 is CASSQEVTGDSPLHF. The CDR3 DNA follows: TGCGCCAGCAGCCAAGAGGTGACAGGAGATTCACCCCTCCACTTT.